Sequencing of this T cell receptor beta chain was carried out in a study of radiation and T cells in renal cell carcinoma. Described time point: baseline pretreatment blood. As for treatment: 15 Gy SBRT to primary tumor, nephrectomy 4 weeks later. Germline assignment: CDR1 LNHDA and CDR2 SQIVND (reference sequence). Trimming removed 9 bases from V and 5 bases from J; junction bases left unmatched: 12. The CDR3 spans 15 residues. Method: immunoSEQ multiplex PCR; TCRdb's copy keeps in-frame clones and lacks some. The sample shows approximately 94,000 clones, 82% of them seen only once. The specimen comprised blood, sampled from a patient whose treatment included radiotherapy and nephrectomy. This sequence originates from a man between 60 and 75 years old with renal cell carcinoma. The V and J genes are TRBV19 and TRBJ2-1, with 8 bases lining up with TRBD2. In DNA, the CDR3 is TGTGCCAGCGGTACGGGAGGGCCTGGAAACAATGAGCAGTTCTTC. Protein product: CASGTGGPGNNEQFF.